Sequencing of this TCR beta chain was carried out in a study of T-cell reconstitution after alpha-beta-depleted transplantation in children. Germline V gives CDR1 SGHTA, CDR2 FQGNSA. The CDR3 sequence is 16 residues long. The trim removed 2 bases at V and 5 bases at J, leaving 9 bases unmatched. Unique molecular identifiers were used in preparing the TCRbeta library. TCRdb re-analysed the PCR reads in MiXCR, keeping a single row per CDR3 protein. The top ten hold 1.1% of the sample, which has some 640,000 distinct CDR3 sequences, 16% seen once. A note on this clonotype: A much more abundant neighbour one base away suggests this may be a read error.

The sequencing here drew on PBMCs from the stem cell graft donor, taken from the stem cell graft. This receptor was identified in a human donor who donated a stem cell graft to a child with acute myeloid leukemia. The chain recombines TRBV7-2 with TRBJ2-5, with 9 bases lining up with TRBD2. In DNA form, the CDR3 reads TGTGCCAGCAGCTTACCTGGCGGGGGGGCCGTGGAGACCCAGTACTTC. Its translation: CASSLPGGGAVETQYF.